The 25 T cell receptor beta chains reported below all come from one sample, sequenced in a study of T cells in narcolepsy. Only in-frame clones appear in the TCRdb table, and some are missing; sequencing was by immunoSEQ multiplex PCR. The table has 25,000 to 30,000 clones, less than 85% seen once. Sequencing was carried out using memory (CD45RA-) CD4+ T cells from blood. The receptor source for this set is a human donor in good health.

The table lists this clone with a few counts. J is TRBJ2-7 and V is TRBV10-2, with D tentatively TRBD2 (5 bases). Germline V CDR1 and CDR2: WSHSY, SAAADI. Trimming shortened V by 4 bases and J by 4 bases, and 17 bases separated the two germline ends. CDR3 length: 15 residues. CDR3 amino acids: CASSGRQNGMYEQYF. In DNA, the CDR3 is TGCGCCAGCAGTGGTCGGCAGAACGGGATGTACGAGCAGTACTTC.

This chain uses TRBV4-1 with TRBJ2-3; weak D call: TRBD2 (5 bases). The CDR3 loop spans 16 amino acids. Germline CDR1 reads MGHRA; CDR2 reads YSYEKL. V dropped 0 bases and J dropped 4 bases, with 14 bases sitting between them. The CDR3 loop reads CASSQDPRGRADTQYF. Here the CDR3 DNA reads TGCGCCAGCAGCCAAGATCCCCGGGGAAGGGCAGATACGCAGTATTTT.

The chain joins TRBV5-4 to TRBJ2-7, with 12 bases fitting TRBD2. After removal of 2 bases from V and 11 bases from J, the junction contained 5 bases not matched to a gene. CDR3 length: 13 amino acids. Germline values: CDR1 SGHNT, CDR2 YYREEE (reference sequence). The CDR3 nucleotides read TGTGCCAGCAGCTTCCTAGCGGGAGGGCGTAAGTACTTC. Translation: CASSFLAGGRKYF.

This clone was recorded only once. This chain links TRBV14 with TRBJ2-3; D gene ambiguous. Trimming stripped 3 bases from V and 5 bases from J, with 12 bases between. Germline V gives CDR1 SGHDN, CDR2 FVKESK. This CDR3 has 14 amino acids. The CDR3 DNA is TGTGCCAGCAGCCAGGGTGGGGTGAGAGATACGCAGTATTTT. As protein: CASSQGGVRDTQYF. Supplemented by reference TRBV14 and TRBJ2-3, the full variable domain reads EAGVTQFPSHSVIEKGQTVTLRCDPISGHDNLYWYRRVMGKEIKFLLHFVKESKQDESGMPNNRFLAERTGGTYSTLKVQPAELEDSGVYFCASSQGGVRDTQYFGPGTRLTVL.

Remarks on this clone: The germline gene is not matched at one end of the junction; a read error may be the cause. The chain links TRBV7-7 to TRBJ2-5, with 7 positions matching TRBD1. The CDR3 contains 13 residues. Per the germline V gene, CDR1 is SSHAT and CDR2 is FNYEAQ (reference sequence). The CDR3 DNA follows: TGTGCTAGCAGCTTAGGGGGCCGGGAGACCCAGTACTTC. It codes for CASSLGGRETQYF.

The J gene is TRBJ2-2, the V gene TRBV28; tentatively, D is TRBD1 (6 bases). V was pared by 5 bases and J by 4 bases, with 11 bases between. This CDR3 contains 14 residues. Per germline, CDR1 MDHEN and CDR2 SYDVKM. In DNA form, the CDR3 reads TGTGCCAGCAGTCGCACAGGGACCACCGGGGAGCTGTTTTTT. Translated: CASSRTGTTGELFF. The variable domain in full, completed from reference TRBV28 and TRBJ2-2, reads DVKVTQSSRYLVKRTGEKVFLECVQDMDHENMFWYRQDPGLGLRLIYFSYDVKMKEKGDIPEGYSVSREKKERFSLILESASTNQTSMYLCASSRTGTTGELFFGEGSRLTVL.

CDR3 amino acids: CASSVIRGSSYNEQFF. CDR3 nucleotides: TGCGCCAGCAGCGTAATACGGGGGAGCTCCTACAATGAGCAGTTCTTC. J is TRBJ2-1 and V is TRBV5-1, with D perhaps matching TRBD2 (6 bases). The germline CDR1 and CDR2 sequences are SGHRS and YFSETQ. The CDR3 sequence is 16 residues long. The V end lost 4 bases, the J end lost 0 bases, and 14 bases lay between the germline ends.

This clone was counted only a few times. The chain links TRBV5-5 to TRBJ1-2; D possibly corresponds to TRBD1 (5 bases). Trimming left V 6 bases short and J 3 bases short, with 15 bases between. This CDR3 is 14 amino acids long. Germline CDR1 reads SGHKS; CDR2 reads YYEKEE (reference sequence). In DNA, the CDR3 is TGTGCCAGCACGCCGGGACCAACGGACTATGGCTACACCTTC. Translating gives CASTPGPTDYGYTF.

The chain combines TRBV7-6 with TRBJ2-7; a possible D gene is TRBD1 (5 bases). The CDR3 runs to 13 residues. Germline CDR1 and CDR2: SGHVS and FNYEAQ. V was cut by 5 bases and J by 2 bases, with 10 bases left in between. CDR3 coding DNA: TGTGCCAGCAGCCGACAGAGTACCTACGAGCAGTACTTC. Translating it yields CASSRQSTYEQYF.

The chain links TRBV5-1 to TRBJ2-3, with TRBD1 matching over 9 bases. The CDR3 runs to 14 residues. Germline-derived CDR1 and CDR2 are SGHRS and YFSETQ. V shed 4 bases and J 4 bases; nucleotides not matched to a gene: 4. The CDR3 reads CASSLRQGADTQYF. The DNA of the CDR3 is TGCGCCAGCAGCCTACGACAGGGGGCAGATACGCAGTATTTT.

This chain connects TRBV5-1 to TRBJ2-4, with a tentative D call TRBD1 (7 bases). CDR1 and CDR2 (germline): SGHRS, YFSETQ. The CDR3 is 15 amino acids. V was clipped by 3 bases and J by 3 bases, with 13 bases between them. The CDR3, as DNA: TGCGCCAGCAGCTCTGACAGGGAGGACAAAAACATTCAGTACTTC. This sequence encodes CASSSDREDKNIQYF.

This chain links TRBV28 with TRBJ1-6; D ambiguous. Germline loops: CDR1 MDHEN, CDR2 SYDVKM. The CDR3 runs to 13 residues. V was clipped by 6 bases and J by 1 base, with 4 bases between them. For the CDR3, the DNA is TGTGCCAGCAGGCGGTCCTATAATTCACCCCTCCACTTT. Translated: CASRRSYNSPLHF.

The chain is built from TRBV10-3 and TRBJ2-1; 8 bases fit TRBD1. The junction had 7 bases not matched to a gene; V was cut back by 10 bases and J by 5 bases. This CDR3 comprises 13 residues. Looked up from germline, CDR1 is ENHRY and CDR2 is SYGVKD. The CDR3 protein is CATSGTGNNEQFF. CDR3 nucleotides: TGTGCCACTTCCGGGACAGGTAACAATGAGCAGTTCTTC.

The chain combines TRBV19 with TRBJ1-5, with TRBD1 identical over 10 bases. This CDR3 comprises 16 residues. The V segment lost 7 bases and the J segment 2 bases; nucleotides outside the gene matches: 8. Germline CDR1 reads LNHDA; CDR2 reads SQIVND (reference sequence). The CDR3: CASTGQGYRGNQPQHF. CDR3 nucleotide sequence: TGTGCCAGTACGGGACAGGGGTATAGAGGCAATCAGCCCCAGCATTTT.

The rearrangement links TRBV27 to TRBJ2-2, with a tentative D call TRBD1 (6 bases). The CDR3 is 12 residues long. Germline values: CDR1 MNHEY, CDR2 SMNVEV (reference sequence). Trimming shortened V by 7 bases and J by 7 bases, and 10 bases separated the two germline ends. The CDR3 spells CASTEGGGELFF. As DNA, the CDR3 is TGTGCCAGCACCGAAGGGGGCGGGGAGCTGTTTTTT.

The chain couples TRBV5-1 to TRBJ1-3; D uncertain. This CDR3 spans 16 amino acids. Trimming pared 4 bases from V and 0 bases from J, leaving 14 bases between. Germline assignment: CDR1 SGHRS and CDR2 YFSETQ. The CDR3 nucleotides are TGCGCCAGCAGCGTAACCCAGGTTAGCTCTGGAAACACCATATATTTT. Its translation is CASSVTQVSSGNTIYF.

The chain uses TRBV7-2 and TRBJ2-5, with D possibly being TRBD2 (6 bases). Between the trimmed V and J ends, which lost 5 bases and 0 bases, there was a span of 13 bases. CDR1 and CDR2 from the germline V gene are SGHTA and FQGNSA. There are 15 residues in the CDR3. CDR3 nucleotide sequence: TGTGCCAGCAGCCCGGCCGGGGGTTACCAAGAGACCCAGTACTTC. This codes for CASSPAGGYQETQYF.

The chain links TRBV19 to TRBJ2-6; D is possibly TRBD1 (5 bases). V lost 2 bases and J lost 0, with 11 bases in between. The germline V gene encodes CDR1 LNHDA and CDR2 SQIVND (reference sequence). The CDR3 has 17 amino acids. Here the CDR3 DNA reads TGTGCCAGTAGTATACAGGGTGGGGTCTCTGGGGCCAACGTCCTGACTTTC. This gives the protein CASSIQGGVSGANVLTF.

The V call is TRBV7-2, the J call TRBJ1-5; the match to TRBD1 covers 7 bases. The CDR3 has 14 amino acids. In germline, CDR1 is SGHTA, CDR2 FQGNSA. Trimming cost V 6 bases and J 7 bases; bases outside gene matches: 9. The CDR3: CASRPGTVGQPQHF. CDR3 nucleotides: TGTGCCAGCAGACCTGGGACAGTGGGGCAGCCCCAGCATTTT. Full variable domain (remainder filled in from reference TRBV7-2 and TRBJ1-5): GAGVSQSPSNKVTEKGKDVELRCDPISGHTALYWYRQSLGQGLEFLIYFQGNSAPDKSGLPSDRFSAERTGGSVSTLTIQRTQQEDSAVYLCASRPGTVGQPQHFGDGTRLSIL.

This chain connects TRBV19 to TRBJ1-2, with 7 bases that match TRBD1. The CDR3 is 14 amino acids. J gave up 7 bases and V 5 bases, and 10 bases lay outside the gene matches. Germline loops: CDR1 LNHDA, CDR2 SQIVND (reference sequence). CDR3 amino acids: CASSGTTGLTGYTF. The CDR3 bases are TGTGCCAGTAGTGGAACGACAGGGCTGACTGGCTACACCTTC.

The DNA for the CDR3 is TGTGCCAGCAGCCCCAACGGGTATGGCTACACCTTC. This encodes CASSPNGYGYTF. V is TRBV27 and J is TRBJ1-2; D not certain. The CDR3 is 12 amino acids. Trimming left V 6 bases short and J 5 bases short, with 10 bases between. Germline lookup yields CDR1 MNHEY and CDR2 SMNVEV (reference sequence).

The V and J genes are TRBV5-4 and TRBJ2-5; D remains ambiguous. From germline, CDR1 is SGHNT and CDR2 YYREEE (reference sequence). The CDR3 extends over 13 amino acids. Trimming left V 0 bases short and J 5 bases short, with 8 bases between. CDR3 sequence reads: CASSLEIPETQYF. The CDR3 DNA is TGTGCCAGCAGCTTGGAAATTCCGGAGACCCAGTACTTC.

In nucleotides, the CDR3 is TGTGCCAGTAGTATGGACAACTCTGGAAACACCATATATTTT. Protein sequence: CASSMDNSGNTIYF. V is TRBV19 and J is TRBJ1-3; maybe TRBD1 (5 bases). V was trimmed by 3 bases and J by 0 bases, leaving 6 bases between them. The germline CDR1 and CDR2 sequences are LNHDA and SQIVND (reference sequence). The CDR3 loop spans 14 amino acids.

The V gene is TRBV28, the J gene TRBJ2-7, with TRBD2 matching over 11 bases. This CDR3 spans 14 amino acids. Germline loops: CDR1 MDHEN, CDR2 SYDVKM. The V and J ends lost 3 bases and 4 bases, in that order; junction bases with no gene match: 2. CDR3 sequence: CASSFIAGGYEQYF. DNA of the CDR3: TGTGCCAGCAGTTTTATAGCGGGAGGGTACGAGCAGTACTTC.

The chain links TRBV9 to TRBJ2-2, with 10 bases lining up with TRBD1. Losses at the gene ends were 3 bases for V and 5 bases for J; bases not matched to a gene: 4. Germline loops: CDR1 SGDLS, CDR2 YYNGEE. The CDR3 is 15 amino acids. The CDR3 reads CASSGQGASTGELFF. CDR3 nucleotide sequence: TGTGCCAGCAGCGGACAGGGGGCGAGTACCGGGGAGCTGTTTTTT.